Presented here are 24 T cell receptor beta chains from one specimen sequenced in a study of CD8 T cells in ankylosing spondylitis. From the 5' RACE reads, TCRdb called clonotypes with MiXCR, one entry per CDR3 protein. This table has some 250,000 distinct CDR3 sequences, about 24% appearing once. The sequencing input was blood, either unsorted or a sorted T cell fraction (not recorded which). The source of these receptors is a male donor with ankylosing spondylitis or in good health (not recorded which).

This clonotype was counted ten times or more. J is TRBJ1-2 and V is TRBV7-9, with D possibly matching TRBD1 (5 bases). With 4 bases removed from V and 7 bases from J, the gap between germline ends came to 16 bases. Germline CDR1 is SEHNR and CDR2 is FQNEAQ (reference sequence). The CDR3 sequence is 14 residues long. CDR3 nucleotide sequence: TGTGCCAGCAGCTCCCCATCCAGGGTGGCTGGCTACACCTTC. Protein product: CASSSPSRVAGYTF.

This clonotype was observed at least ten times. This chain joins TRBV18 and TRBJ2-7; the match to TRBD2 covers 10 bases. The CDR3 has 14 amino acids. J lost 3 bases, V lost 4 bases, and 3 bases had no gene match. The germline V gene encodes CDR1 KGHSH and CDR2 LQKENI. In nucleotides, the CDR3 is TGTGCCAGCTCACTGCTAGCGGGGGACTACGAGCAGTACTTC. Translation: CASSLLAGDYEQYF. The full variable domain, in which reference TRBV18 and TRBJ2-7 provide the parts outside the CDR3, is NAGVMQNPRHLVRRRGQEARLRCSPMKGHSHVYWYRQLPEEGLKFMVYLQKENIIDESGMPKERFSAEFPKEGPSILRIQQVVRGDSAAYFCASSLLAGDYEQYFGPGTRLTVT.

The sample holds many counts of this clonotype. The CDR3 sequence is CASSSTTGKLNIQYF. CDR3 in DNA: TGTGCCAGCAGCTCGACTACAGGGAAGTTGAACATTCAGTACTTC. The chain has TRBV12-3 or TRBV12-4 and TRBJ2-4, with D possibly TRBD1 on 6 matching bases. Trimming removed 6 bases from V and 7 bases from J, with 19 bases in between. This CDR3 contains 15 residues.

The chain recombines TRBV28 with TRBJ2-1, with TRBD2 matching over 7 bases. The CDR3 is made up of 13 amino acids. Looked up from germline, CDR1 is MDHEN and CDR2 is SYDVKM. V gave up 7 bases and J gave up 15 bases; unmatched junction bases: 15. CDR3 sequence: CASTSGGAGRPFF. The DNA of the CDR3 is TGTGCCAGCACTTCTGGGGGAGCGGGGCGTCCGTTCTTC.

CDR3 region: CSARDHRGRTTDTQYF. CDR3 bases: TGCAGTGCTAGAGATCACAGGGGCCGGACCACAGATACGCAGTATTTT. The V gene is TRBV20-1, the J gene TRBJ2-3, with 7 bases that match TRBD1. With V trimmed by 0 bases and J by 2 bases, 8 bases remained unmatched. CDR1 and CDR2 from the germline V gene are DFQATT and SNEGSKA (reference sequence). The CDR3 length is 16 residues.

This clonotype was observed at least ten times. V and J are TRBV4-1 and TRBJ1-5; no reliable D call. Germline CDR1 reads MGHRA; CDR2 reads YSYEKL. This CDR3 spans 16 amino acids. Trimming took off 0 bases at V and 0 bases at J, with 9 bases between the two ends. In DNA, the CDR3 is TGCGCCAGCAGCCAAGATGTCCTAGATAGCAATCAGCCCCAGCATTTT. Its protein is CASSQDVLDSNQPQHF.

This clonotype was found many times. The genes are TRBV12-3 or TRBV12-4 and TRBJ1-4; 8 bases are shared with TRBD1. Trimming cost V 6 bases and J 10 bases; bases outside gene matches: 1. The CDR3 consists of 11 residues. In DNA form, the CDR3 reads TGTGCCAGCAGACAGGGGGTAAAACTGTTTTTT. Protein: CASRQGVKLFF.

V gene TRBV15 combines with J gene TRBJ2-3; 13 bases agree with TRBD2. The CDR3 has 20 residues. With 3 bases clipped from V and 1 base from J, the junction kept 13 bases outside the gene matches. The V gene's germline CDR1 is LNHNV and CDR2 YYDKDF (reference sequence). The CDR3 region is CATSRRPGTSGVWGTDTQYF. The CDR3 coding sequence is TGTGCCACCAGCAGGAGGCCTGGGACTAGCGGGGTATGGGGCACAGATACGCAGTATTTT.

V usage is TRBV12-3 or TRBV12-4 and J usage is TRBJ1-6; 7 bases fit TRBD1. The CDR3 is 13 residues long. With V trimmed by 8 bases and J by 9 bases, 7 bases remained unmatched. CDR3 nucleotide sequence: TGTGCCAGCTTTATTAGGGGGCTTTCACCCCTCCACTTT. Its translation is CASFIRGLSPLHF.

V is TRBV12-3 or TRBV12-4 and J is TRBJ2-5; D remains unclear. The CDR3 length is 14 residues. The V and J ends lost 3 bases and 2 bases respectively, with 10 bases between them. In DNA form, the CDR3 reads TGTGCCAGCAGTTTCGGCACAGTACAAGAGACCCAGTACTTC. It encodes CASSFGTVQETQYF.

This clonotype was detected many times. This sequence joins TRBV12-3 or TRBV12-4 and TRBJ2-1, with TRBD2 matching over 7 bases. Trimming at V came to 5 bases and at J to 9 bases, leaving 4 bases not matched to a gene. The CDR3 consists of 12 residues. The CDR3 DNA sequence: TGTGCCAGCAGTCCCGGACTAGTTGAGCAGTTCTTC. Residues: CASSPGLVEQFF.

J is TRBJ1-5 and V is TRBV28, with D hard to call. CDR3 length: 15 amino acids. Germline V CDR1 and CDR2: MDHEN, SYDVKM. V was shortened by 6 bases and J by 9 bases, with 21 bases between the two germline ends. CDR3 amino acids: CASRSGPGFQRPQHF. DNA of the CDR3: TGTGCCAGCAGAAGCGGCCCCGGGTTCCAACGGCCCCAGCATTTT.

This clonotype was counted ten times or more. V gene TRBV29-1 combines with J gene TRBJ2-5; 8 bases match TRBD2. The length of the CDR3 is 12 residues. The V and J ends lost 4 bases and 3 bases, in that order; junction bases with no gene match: 1. Germline V gene sequence: CDR1 SQVTM, CDR2 ANQGSEA. Here the CDR3 DNA reads TGCAGCGTTGTGCGGGGGGAAGAGACCCAGTACTTC. This encodes CSVVRGEETQYF.

The chain couples TRBV12-3 or TRBV12-4 to TRBJ2-7; TRBD1 matches 9 bases. CDR3 length: 15 residues. V lost 4 bases, J lost 5 bases, and 9 bases stayed unmatched. The CDR3 loop is CASSSTGGLAHEQYF. CDR3 in DNA: TGTGCCAGCAGTTCAACAGGGGGCTTGGCCCACGAGCAGTACTTC.

This clonotype was observed a handful of times. The rearrangement links TRBV20-1 to TRBJ1-6; a weak D match, TRBD1 (6 bases). The CDR3 sequence is 13 residues long. Looked up from germline, CDR1 is DFQATT and CDR2 is SNEGSKA (reference sequence). V dropped 5 bases and J dropped 11 bases, with 16 bases sitting between them. This chain's CDR3 is CSAQTQGGTPLHF. The CDR3 DNA reads TGCAGTGCTCAAACACAGGGTGGGACACCCCTCCACTTT.

The chain employs TRBV29-1 and TRBJ2-1; TRBD2 might be the D (6 bases). Trimming took off 8 bases at V and 4 bases at J, with 12 bases between the two ends. Germline CDR1 SQVTM, CDR2 ANQGSEA. The CDR3 runs 12 residues. CDR3 residues: CSPARGYNEQFF. In DNA form, the CDR3 reads TGCAGCCCCGCGCGGGGTTACAATGAGCAGTTCTTC.

The rearrangement joins TRBV12-3 or TRBV12-4 to TRBJ1-4; 8 bases agree with TRBD1. J was trimmed by 5 bases and V by 8 bases; bases with no gene match: 7. CDR3 length equals 14 residues. The CDR3 DNA reads as TGTGCCAGCGGCCGGACAGGGAACAATGAAAAACTGTTTTTT. This translates into CASGRTGNNEKLFF.

In its sample, this clonotype was seen a few times. V and J are TRBV27 and TRBJ2-1; unclear D gene. CDR1 is MNHEY and CDR2 is SMNVEV in the germline V gene (reference sequence). The CDR3 has 17 amino acids. V dropped 6 bases and J dropped 0 bases, with 18 bases sitting between them. The CDR3 sequence is CASSRSTRARSYNEQFF. The DNA of the CDR3 is TGTGCCAGCAGCCGATCCACCCGGGCGCGCTCCTACAATGAGCAGTTCTTC.

The J gene is TRBJ2-7, the V gene TRBV11-2; TRBD1 aligns across 8 bases. Per the germline V gene, CDR1 is SGHAT and CDR2 is FQNNGV. Trimming took 1 base from V and 6 from J; bases not matched to a gene: 5. CDR3 length equals 14 residues. Written as DNA, the CDR3 is TGTGCCAGCAGCTTAGTGGCAGGGGGCGGCGAGCAGTACTTC. As protein: CASSLVAGGGEQYF.

The table lists this clonotype with a few counts. The chain recombines TRBV20-1 with TRBJ2-2, with unresolved D. CDR3 size: 14 residues. V was clipped by 0 bases and J by 8 bases, with 13 bases between them. Germline V gene lookup returns CDR1 DFQATT and CDR2 SNEGSKA (reference sequence). The CDR3 loop is CSARDGTSFGELFF. The CDR3 bases are TGCAGTGCTAGAGATGGCACTTCGTTTGGGGAGCTGTTTTTT.

The rearrangement joins TRBV12-3 or TRBV12-4 to TRBJ2-7, with D possibly being TRBD2 (5 bases). This CDR3 comprises 14 residues. V was trimmed by 1 base and J by 3 bases, leaving 10 bases between them. DNA for the CDR3: TGTGCCAGCAGTTTAGGAGGGAGTCGCTACGAGCAGTACTTC. Translation gives CASSLGGSRYEQYF.

This clonotype has a count of ten or more. The chain carries TRBV6-4 and TRBJ2-5; D unresolved. V gave up 7 bases and J gave up 5 bases, with 8 bases separating them. CDR1 and CDR2 (germline): MRHNA, SNTAGT. CDR3 length: 11 amino acids. The CDR3 loop is CASKRSETQYF. The CDR3 region has the DNA TGTGCCAGCAAACGTTCCGAGACCCAGTACTTC.

This clonotype was observed a handful of times. The rearrangement uses TRBV12-3 or TRBV12-4 and TRBJ1-2; D remains ambiguous. The CDR3 contains 13 residues. V gave up 7 bases and J gave up 4 bases, with 13 bases separating them. CDR3 coding DNA: TGTGCCAGCACCTCTGGCAAGGGCTATGGCTACACCTTC. Translation: CASTSGKGYGYTF.

This chain joins TRBV12-3 or TRBV12-4 and TRBJ2-7; 8 bases line up with TRBD1. The V and J ends lost 5 bases and 0 bases, in that order; junction bases with no gene match: 6. CDR3 length: 15 amino acids. The CDR3 reads CASSLRTGNSYEQYF. The CDR3 DNA follows: TGTGCCAGCAGTCTCCGGACAGGGAACTCCTACGAGCAGTACTTC.